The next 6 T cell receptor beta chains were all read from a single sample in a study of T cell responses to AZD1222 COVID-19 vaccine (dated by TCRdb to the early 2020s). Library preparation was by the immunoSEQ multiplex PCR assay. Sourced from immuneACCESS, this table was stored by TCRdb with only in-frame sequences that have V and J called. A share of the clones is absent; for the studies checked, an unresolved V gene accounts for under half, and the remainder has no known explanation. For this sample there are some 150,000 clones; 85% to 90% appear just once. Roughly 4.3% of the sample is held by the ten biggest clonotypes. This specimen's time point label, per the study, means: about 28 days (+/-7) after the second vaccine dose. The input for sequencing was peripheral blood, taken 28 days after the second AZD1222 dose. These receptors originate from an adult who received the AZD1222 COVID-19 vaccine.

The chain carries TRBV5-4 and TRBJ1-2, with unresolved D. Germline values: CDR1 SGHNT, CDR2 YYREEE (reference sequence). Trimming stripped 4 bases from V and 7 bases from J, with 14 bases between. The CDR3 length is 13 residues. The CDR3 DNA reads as TGTGCCAGCAGCCCCCTGGGATCTAGTGGCTACACCTTC. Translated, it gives CASSPLGSSGYTF. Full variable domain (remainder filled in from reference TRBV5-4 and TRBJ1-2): ETGVTQSPTHLIKTRGQQVTLRCSSQSGHNTVSWYQQALGQGPQFIFQYYREEENGRGNFPPRFSGLQFPNYSSELNVNALELDDSALYLCASSPLGSSGYTFGSGTRLTVV.

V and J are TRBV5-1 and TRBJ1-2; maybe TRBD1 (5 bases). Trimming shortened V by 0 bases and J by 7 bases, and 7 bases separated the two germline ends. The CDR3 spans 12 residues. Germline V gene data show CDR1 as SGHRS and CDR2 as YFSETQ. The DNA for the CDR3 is TGCGCCAGCAGCTTGGGACAGCTTGGCTACACCTTC. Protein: CASSLGQLGYTF.

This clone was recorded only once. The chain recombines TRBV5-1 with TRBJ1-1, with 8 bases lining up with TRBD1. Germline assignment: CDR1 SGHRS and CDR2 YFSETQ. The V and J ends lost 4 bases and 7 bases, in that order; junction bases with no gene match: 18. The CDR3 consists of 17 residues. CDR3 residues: CASSQKSDREGKGEAFF. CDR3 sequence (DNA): TGCGCCAGCAGCCAGAAGTCGGACAGGGAGGGTAAAGGTGAAGCTTTCTTT.

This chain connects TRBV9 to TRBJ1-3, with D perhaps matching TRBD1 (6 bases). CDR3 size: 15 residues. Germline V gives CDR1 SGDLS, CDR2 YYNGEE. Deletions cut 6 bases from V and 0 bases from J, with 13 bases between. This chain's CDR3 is CASMGAHGSGNTIYF. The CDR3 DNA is TGTGCCAGCATGGGGGCACATGGCTCTGGAAACACCATATATTTT.

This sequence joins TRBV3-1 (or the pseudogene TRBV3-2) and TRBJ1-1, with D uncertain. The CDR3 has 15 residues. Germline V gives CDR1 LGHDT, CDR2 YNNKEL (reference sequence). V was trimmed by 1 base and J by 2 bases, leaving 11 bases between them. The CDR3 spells CASSQGRAANTEAFF. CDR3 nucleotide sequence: TGTGCCAGCAGCCAAGGGCGGGCAGCCAACACTGAAGCTTTCTTT.

DNA of the CDR3: TGTGCCAGCAGCCATGGGACTAGTTCCTACAATGAGCAGTTCTTC. Translating it yields CASSHGTSSYNEQFF. The chain is built from TRBV5-8 and TRBJ2-1, with 8 bases that match TRBD2. With V trimmed by 4 bases and J by 1 base, 4 bases remained unmatched. This CDR3 contains 15 residues. The germline V gene encodes CDR1 SGHTS and CDR2 YDEGEE. The whole variable domain, filled in from reference TRBV5-8 and TRBJ2-1, reads EAGVTQSPTHLIKTRGQQATLRCSPISGHTSVYWYQQALGLGLQFLLWYDEGEERNRGNFPPRFSGRQFPNYSSELNVNALELEDSALYLCASSHGTSSYNEQFFGPGTRLTVL.